This T cell receptor beta chain was identified during a study of cytomegalovirus exposure and HLA in healthy donors. PCR was performed using 60 Vbeta and 13 Jbeta primers. Data came from immunoSEQ multiplex PCR; TCRdb stores just in-frame clones and leaves some out. The sample has about 180,000 clones, 70% to 85% seen once; the top ten hold under 0.9%. General observations from the study: Altogether, 160 or so TCR beta chains were recorded as cytomegalovirus-associated.

Only a few counts were recorded for this clone. Its cognate antigen is unknown. The sample consisted of PBMCs. The source is a woman aged 40-49 years in good health and CMV-seronegative.

The CDR3 loop reads CAWSPRGYGDQPQHF. DNA for the CDR3: TGTGCCTGGAGCCCTAGGGGGTATGGGGATCAGCCCCAGCATTTT. The rearrangement links TRBV30 to TRBJ1-5; the D gene is possibly TRBD1 (6 bases). CDR1 is GTSNPN, CDR2 SVGIG, per germline (reference sequence). CDR3 length equals 15 residues. Trimming shortened V by 3 bases and J by 5 bases, and 17 bases separated the two germline ends. Full variable domain (remainder filled in from reference TRBV30 and TRBJ1-5): SQTIHQWPATLVQPVGSPLSLECTVEGTSNPNLYWYRQAAGRGLQLLFYSVGIGQISSEVPQNLSASRPQDRQFILSSKKLLLSDSGFYLCAWSPRGYGDQPQHFGDGTRLSIL.